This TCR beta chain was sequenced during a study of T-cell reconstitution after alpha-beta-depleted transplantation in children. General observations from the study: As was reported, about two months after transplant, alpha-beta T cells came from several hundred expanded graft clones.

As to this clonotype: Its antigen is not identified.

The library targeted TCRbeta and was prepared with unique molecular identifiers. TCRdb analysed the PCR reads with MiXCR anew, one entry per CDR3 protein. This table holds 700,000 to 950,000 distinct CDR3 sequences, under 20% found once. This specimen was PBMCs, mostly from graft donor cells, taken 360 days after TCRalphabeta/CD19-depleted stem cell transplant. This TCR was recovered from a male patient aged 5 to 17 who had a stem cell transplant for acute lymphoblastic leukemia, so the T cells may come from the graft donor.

CDR3 sequence: CSASGRSGRPAYEQYF. CDR3 in DNA: TGCAGTGCTAGTGGCCGTAGCGGGAGGCCAGCCTACGAGCAGTACTTC. The chain has TRBV20-1 and TRBJ2-7; 10 positions agree with TRBD2. Per germline, CDR1 DFQATT and CDR2 SNEGSKA (reference sequence). With 3 bases clipped from V and 2 bases from J, the junction kept 10 bases outside the gene matches. The CDR3 contains 16 residues.